What follows are 27 T cell receptor beta chains derived from one specimen sequenced in a study of T cells in women clearing cervical HPV infection. This table comes from immunoSEQ multiplex PCR, and its TCRdb copy is limited to in-frame clones, with some not included. Its table lists roughly 40,000 clones. The sample was blood buffy coat. Source of these receptors: a woman aged 18-70 years with a cervical HPV16 infection that either progressed to CIN3+ or cleared (not recorded which).

Details on this clone: Read sequence stops 3 residues before the CDR3 end, and the germline J gene provides the missing end. The rearrangement joins TRBV19 to TRBJ2-1, with D possibly matching TRBD2 (5 bases). V was shortened by 3 bases and J by 0 bases, with 9 bases between the two germline ends. The CDR3 length is 15 residues. Germline V gives CDR1 LNHDA, CDR2 SQIVND (reference sequence). The CDR3 sequence: CASSMDSSSYNEQFF. The DNA read from the CDR3 is TGTGCCAGTAGTATGGACTCGAGCTCCTACAATGAG.

Comment on this clone: The read halts 3 residues ahead of the CDR3 end, with the missing end drawn from the germline J gene. This rearrangement joins TRBV19 to TRBJ1-2; D gene unclear. This CDR3 is built from 13 residues. The V gene's germline CDR1 is LNHDA and CDR2 SQIVND (reference sequence). The sequenced CDR3 bases are TGTGCCAGTAGTATCCGAGTGTCCTACGAC. This encodes CASSIRVSYD. The whole CDR3 sequence reads CASSIRVSYDYTF.

As concerns this clone: The read ends 3 residues shy of where the CDR3 ends; the end is completed using the germline J gene. The V call is TRBV5-6, the J call TRBJ2-3; 9 bases agree with TRBD1. Germline V gene sequence: CDR1 SGHDT, CDR2 YYEEEE. Trimming took 4 bases from V and 5 from J; bases not matched to a gene: 5. This CDR3 spans 14 amino acids. CDR3 sequence: CASSRGQGKDTQYF. The CDR3 bases that were read are TGTGCCAGCAGCAGAGGACAGGGGAAAGATACG. The complete variable domain, with remaining parts taken from reference TRBV5-6 and TRBJ2-3, reads DAGVTQSPTHLIKTRGQQVTLRCSPKSGHDTVSWYQQALGQGPQFIFQYYEEEERQRGNFPDRFSGHQFPNYSSELNVNALLLGDSALYLCASSRGQGKDTQYFGPGTRLTVL.

For this clone: From the germline J gene comes the end of the CDR3, since the read stops 3 residues before it. The rearrangement joins TRBV20-1 to TRBJ2-1; D call uncertain. Per the germline V gene, CDR1 is DFQATT and CDR2 is SNEGSKA (reference sequence). There are 12 residues in the CDR3. V was cut by 2 bases and J by 2 bases, with 4 bases left in between. The CDR3 protein is CSARKPYNEQFF. The sequenced CDR3 bases are TGCAGTGCTAGAAAGCCCTACAATGAG.

As to this clone: The read terminates 3 residues before the CDR3 end, so the remaining end is supplied by the germline J gene. The chain recombines TRBV11-2 with TRBJ2-5; D unresolved. This CDR3 has 14 amino acids. CDR1 and CDR2 (germline): SGHAT, FQNNGV. The V gene lost 6 bases and the J gene lost 5 bases, with 16 bases spanning the gap. This CDR3 is CASRKTAFGETQYF. The sequenced CDR3 bases are TGTGCCAGCAGAAAGACTGCCTTCGGGGAGACC.

A note on this clone: The read is 3 residues too short to cover the CDR3 end, so that end is filled in from the germline J gene. The chain recombines TRBV5-4 with TRBJ1-6, with TRBD1 identical over 9 bases. This CDR3 is 13 amino acids long. CDR1 and CDR2 from the germline V gene are SGHNT and YYREEE (reference sequence). CDR3 region: CASSTGQGGPLHF. The DNA read from the CDR3 is TGTGCCAGCAGCACGGGACAGGGAGGTCCC.

Remarks on this clone: The read gets to within 3 residues of the CDR3 end, and the germline J gene fills in the rest. The sample has other DNA sequences that encode this CDR3 too. The chain is built from TRBV18 and TRBJ1-3; TRBD1 matches at 7 bases. J lost 0 bases, V lost 5 bases, and 7 bases had no gene match. CDR3 size: 16 residues. Germline loops: CDR1 KGHSH, CDR2 LQKENI. The covered CDR3 bases are TGTGCCAGCTCAGCCGGGACAGCAGGCTCTGGAAACACC. Amino acid sequence: CASSAGTAGSGNT. The full-length CDR3 reads as CASSAGTAGSGNTIYF.

Partial CDR3 DNA: TGTGCCAGCAGTTTGGGACAGGGGAGTGAAAAA. It is translated as CASSLGQGSEK. The complete CDR3 sequence is CASSLGQGSEKLFF. This rearrangement joins TRBV2 to TRBJ1-4; 10 positions agree with TRBD1. The DNA ends 3 residues before the CDR3 does, and the rest of the CDR3 is filled in from the germline J gene. With 5 bases clipped from V and 7 bases from J, the junction kept 4 bases outside the gene matches. The CDR3 sequence is 14 residues long. The germline V gene has CDR1 SNHLY and CDR2 FYNNEI.

A remark on this clone: The read finishes 3 residues shy of the CDR3 end, and the germline J gene is used to complete it. The chain is built from TRBV18 and TRBJ1-5; perhaps TRBD1 as D (6 bases). V lost 3 bases, J lost 8 bases, and 20 bases lay in between. Germline V lookup: CDR1 KGHSH, CDR2 LQKENI. There are 16 residues in the CDR3. CDR3 bases read: TGTGCCAGCTCACCCGACCAGGGGAGTTACTGGAAGCCC. It translates to CASSPDQGSYWKP. The CDR3, in full, reads CASSPDQGSYWKPQHF.

Regarding this clone: The observed sequence ends 3 residues before the CDR3 terminus, with the missing tail filled in from the germline J gene. The chain combines TRBV27 with TRBJ2-1, with 7 bases identical to TRBD1. With 7 bases clipped from V and 5 bases from J, the junction kept 8 bases outside the gene matches. There are 14 residues in the CDR3. Germline V lookup: CDR1 MNHEY, CDR2 SMNVEV (reference sequence). The CDR3 loop is CASTKDRSHNEQFF. The sequenced part of the CDR3 DNA is TGTGCCAGCACCAAGGACAGGTCTCACAATGAG.

A remark on this clone: The read halts 3 residues ahead of the CDR3 end, with the missing end drawn from the germline J gene. The chain has TRBV7-9 and TRBJ1-2; TRBD1 matches 8 bases. This CDR3 comprises 11 residues. CDR1 and CDR2 from the germline V gene are SEHNR and FQNEAQ (reference sequence). The CDR3 sequence is CASSLRQGYTF. The CDR3 DNA, read in part, is TGTGCCAGCAGCTTAAGACAGGGG. The complete variable domain, with remaining parts taken from reference TRBV7-9 and TRBJ1-2, reads DTGVSQNPRHKITKRGQNVTFRCDPISEHNRLYWYRQTLGQGPEFLTYFQNEAQLEKSRLLSDRFSAERPKGSFSTLEIQRTEQGDSAMYLCASSLRQGYTFGSGTRLTVV.

On this clone itself: The CDR3 end lies 3 residues beyond the end of the read and is filled in from the germline J gene. The chain joins TRBV11-2 to TRBJ1-1; D is perhaps TRBD1 (5 bases). The V gene lost 5 bases and the J gene lost 6 bases, with 10 bases spanning the gap. CDR3 length: 12 residues. CDR1 SGHAT and CDR2 FQNNGV come from the germline V gene. Incomplete CDR3 DNA: TGTGCCAGCAGCCCGGACATTTCTGAA. It codes for CASSPDISE. The whole CDR3 protein reads CASSPDISEAFF.

The CDR3 sequence: CASSLVGAASGSYEQFF. The CDR3 DNA, read in part, is TGCGCCAGCAGCTTGGTTGGGGCGGCTAGCGGGAGTTATGAG. The chain carries TRBV5-1 and TRBJ2-1; 10 bases are a match to TRBD2. The CDR3 end lies 3 residues beyond the end of the read and is filled in from the germline J gene. CDR3 size: 17 residues. V lost 0 bases and J lost 8; bases outside the gene matches: 11. From germline, CDR1 is SGHRS and CDR2 YFSETQ.

A word on this clone: The read terminates 3 residues before the CDR3 end, so the remaining end is supplied by the germline J gene. The rearrangement links TRBV5-5 to TRBJ2-3, with D perhaps matching TRBD1 (6 bases). V dropped 0 bases and J dropped 4 bases, with 12 bases sitting between them. The CDR3 is 15 residues long. Germline loops: CDR1 SGHKS, CDR2 YYEKEE (reference sequence). The CDR3 loop is CASSLVTGTADTQYF. Incomplete CDR3 DNA: TGTGCCAGCAGCTTGGTCACAGGGACCGCAGATACG.

Worth noting for this clone: The CDR3 is cut off 3 residues early in the read; its end comes from the germline J gene. The chain combines TRBV19 with TRBJ2-4; TRBD2 is a possible D gene (6 bases). Germline V gene lookup returns CDR1 LNHDA and CDR2 SQIVND (reference sequence). The CDR3 covers 13 residues. The CDR3 here is CASSIGGNYGQYF. CDR3 DNA, as far as it was read: TGTGCCAGTAGTATAGGCGGGAACTATGGT.

As for this clone: Sequencing ends 3 residues short of the CDR3 end; the germline J gene provides the rest. The chain joins TRBV2 to TRBJ2-1; possible D gene TRBD1, 8 bases. Per the germline V gene, CDR1 is SNHLY and CDR2 is FYNNEI. Trimming shortened V by 6 bases and J by 2 bases, and 17 bases separated the two germline ends. CDR3 length: 16 residues. The CDR3 bases that were read are TGTGCCAGCAGCCCCGGACAGGGAGGGACCTACAATGAG. This gives the protein CASSPGQGGTYNE. The entire CDR3 sequence reads CASSPGQGGTYNEQFF.

Details on this clone: The read ends 3 residues early relative to the CDR3; the germline J gene fills the gap. The chain has TRBV7-9 and TRBJ1-2; unclear D gene. The CDR3 consists of 13 residues. From germline, CDR1 is SEHNR and CDR2 FQNEAQ (reference sequence). The sequenced part of the CDR3 DNA is TGTGCCAGCAGCCCCTCTAGCACAGATACC. As protein: CASSPSSTDT. In full, the CDR3 is CASSPSSTDTYTF.

In regard to this clone: The read finishes 3 residues shy of the CDR3 end, and the germline J gene is used to complete it. The gene calls are TRBV30 and TRBJ1-2, with 7 bases fitting TRBD1. This CDR3 region has 16 residues. J was trimmed by 2 bases and V by 3 bases; bases with no gene match: 12. Germline loops: CDR1 GTSNPN, CDR2 SVGIG (reference sequence). CDR3 DNA, as far as it was read: TGTGCCTGGAGAGTAACGGGACAGTTACTAAACTATGGC. As protein: CAWRVTGQLLNYG. From start to end, the CDR3 is CAWRVTGQLLNYGYTF.

Note on this clone: The read comes to an end 3 residues before the CDR3 does, leaving the germline J gene to fill in the end. The rearrangement uses TRBV29-1 and TRBJ2-3; 12 nucleotides agree with TRBD2. The trim removed 6 bases at V and 0 bases at J, leaving 22 bases unmatched. The CDR3 sequence is 21 residues long. The germline V gene encodes CDR1 SQVTM and CDR2 ANQGSEA. This CDR3 is CSVGGRRRLAGEQVSTDTQYF. The CDR3 bases that were read are TGCAGCGTGGGGGGGAGACGAAGACTAGCGGGGGAGCAGGTTAGCACAGATACG.

The CDR3 sequence is CASSPPSRQQNTEAFF. CDR3 DNA (partial): TGTGCCAGCTCACCACCGTCGAGACAGCAGAACACTGAA. The rearrangement links TRBV18 to TRBJ1-1, with D perhaps TRBD1 (5 bases). Read data end 3 residues before the CDR3 end; the end is taken from the germline J gene. There are 16 residues in the CDR3. The germline V gene encodes CDR1 KGHSH and CDR2 LQKENI. The V and J ends lost 0 bases and 1 base respectively, with 12 bases between them. The full variable domain, in which reference TRBV18 and TRBJ1-1 provide the parts outside the CDR3, is NAGVMQNPRHLVRRRGQEARLRCSPMKGHSHVYWYRQLPEEGLKFMVYLQKENIIDESGMPKERFSAEFPKEGPSILRIQQVVRGDSAAYFCASSPPSRQQNTEAFFGQGTRLTVV.

In regard to this clone: The read gets to within 3 residues of the CDR3 end, and the germline J gene fills in the rest. This chain links TRBV5-1 with TRBJ2-2; the match to TRBD1 covers 10 bases. This CDR3 has 16 residues. With 4 bases clipped from V and 10 bases from J, the junction kept 13 bases outside the gene matches. The germline V gene encodes CDR1 SGHRS and CDR2 YFSETQ. CDR3 residues: CASSHPPGQGPQELFF. The CDR3 bases that were read are TGCGCCAGCAGCCACCCTCCGGGACAGGGGCCCCAGGAG.

In regard to this clone: The read stops 3 residues short of the end of the CDR3; the missing end is completed from the germline J gene. The genes are TRBV7-3 and TRBJ1-2, with a weak D call TRBD1 (6 bases). The CDR3 length is 13 residues. V shed 5 bases and J shed 5 bases, with 12 bases lying between them. From germline, CDR1 is SGHTA and CDR2 FQGTGA. CDR3 sequence reads: CASSQRGGYGYTF. CDR3 DNA, as far as it was read: TGTGCCAGCAGCCAGAGGGGGGGGTATGGC.

Comment on this clone: Read sequence stops 3 residues before the CDR3 end, and the germline J gene provides the missing end. The chain combines TRBV19 with TRBJ2-1; TRBD2 aligns across 7 bases. The V gene end was trimmed by 5 bases and the J gene end by 3 bases; junction bases not matched to a gene: 7. There are 15 residues in the CDR3. Germline loops: CDR1 LNHDA, CDR2 SQIVND (reference sequence). The CDR3 DNA, read in part, is TGTGCCAGTAGTTTGGGCGGGAGCCTCTACAATGAG. This sequence encodes CASSLGGSLYNE. The full CDR3 is CASSLGGSLYNEQFF.

About this clone: The CDR3 is cut off 3 residues early in the read; its end comes from the germline J gene. The V gene is TRBV5-1, the J gene TRBJ2-7; the D gene is possibly TRBD1 (6 bases). The length of the CDR3 is 12 residues. Per germline, CDR1 SGHRS and CDR2 YFSETQ. The V gene lost 4 bases and the J gene lost 3 bases, with 8 bases spanning the gap. The CDR3 protein is CASSPDSYEQYF. Partial CDR3 DNA: TGCGCCAGCAGCCCGGACAGCTACGAG.

On this clone itself: Coverage ceases 3 residues before the CDR3 finishes, and the germline J gene fills in the end. The rearrangement joins TRBV19 to TRBJ2-2, with no clear D. The V gene's germline CDR1 is LNHDA and CDR2 SQIVND (reference sequence). Deletions cut 5 bases from V and 5 bases from J, with 12 bases between. This CDR3 has 14 residues. Partial CDR3 DNA: TGTGCCAGTAGTTCCTCCGAACTAACCGGGGAG. This translates into CASSSSELTGE. The whole CDR3 is CASSSSELTGELFF.

To note about this clone: The read gets to within 3 residues of the CDR3 end, and the germline J gene fills in the rest. The V gene is TRBV18, the J gene TRBJ2-7, with TRBD2 identical over 14 bases. This CDR3 comprises 19 residues. Trimming cost V 3 bases and J 3 bases; bases outside gene matches: 13. From germline, CDR1 is KGHSH and CDR2 LQKENI. The covered CDR3 bases are TGTGCCAGCTCACCCATCGACGTAGGGACTAGCGGGAGAGTCTACGAG. Translation gives CASSPIDVGTSGRVYE. The whole CDR3 reads CASSPIDVGTSGRVYEQYF.

Comments on this clone: The read halts 3 residues ahead of the CDR3 end, with the missing end drawn from the germline J gene. The chain joins TRBV18 to TRBJ1-5; D remains ambiguous. Germline V gene lookup returns CDR1 KGHSH and CDR2 LQKENI. This CDR3 comprises 13 residues. Trimming left V 3 bases short and J 9 bases short, with 12 bases between. CDR3 bases read: TGTGCCAGCTCACCTGTGGTTAACGGGCCC. Its translation is CASSPVVNGP. The entire CDR3 protein is CASSPVVNGPQHF. The full variable domain, in which reference TRBV18 and TRBJ1-5 provide the parts outside the CDR3, is NAGVMQNPRHLVRRRGQEARLRCSPMKGHSHVYWYRQLPEEGLKFMVYLQKENIIDESGMPKERFSAEFPKEGPSILRIQQVVRGDSAAYFCASSPVVNGPQHFGDGTRLSIL.